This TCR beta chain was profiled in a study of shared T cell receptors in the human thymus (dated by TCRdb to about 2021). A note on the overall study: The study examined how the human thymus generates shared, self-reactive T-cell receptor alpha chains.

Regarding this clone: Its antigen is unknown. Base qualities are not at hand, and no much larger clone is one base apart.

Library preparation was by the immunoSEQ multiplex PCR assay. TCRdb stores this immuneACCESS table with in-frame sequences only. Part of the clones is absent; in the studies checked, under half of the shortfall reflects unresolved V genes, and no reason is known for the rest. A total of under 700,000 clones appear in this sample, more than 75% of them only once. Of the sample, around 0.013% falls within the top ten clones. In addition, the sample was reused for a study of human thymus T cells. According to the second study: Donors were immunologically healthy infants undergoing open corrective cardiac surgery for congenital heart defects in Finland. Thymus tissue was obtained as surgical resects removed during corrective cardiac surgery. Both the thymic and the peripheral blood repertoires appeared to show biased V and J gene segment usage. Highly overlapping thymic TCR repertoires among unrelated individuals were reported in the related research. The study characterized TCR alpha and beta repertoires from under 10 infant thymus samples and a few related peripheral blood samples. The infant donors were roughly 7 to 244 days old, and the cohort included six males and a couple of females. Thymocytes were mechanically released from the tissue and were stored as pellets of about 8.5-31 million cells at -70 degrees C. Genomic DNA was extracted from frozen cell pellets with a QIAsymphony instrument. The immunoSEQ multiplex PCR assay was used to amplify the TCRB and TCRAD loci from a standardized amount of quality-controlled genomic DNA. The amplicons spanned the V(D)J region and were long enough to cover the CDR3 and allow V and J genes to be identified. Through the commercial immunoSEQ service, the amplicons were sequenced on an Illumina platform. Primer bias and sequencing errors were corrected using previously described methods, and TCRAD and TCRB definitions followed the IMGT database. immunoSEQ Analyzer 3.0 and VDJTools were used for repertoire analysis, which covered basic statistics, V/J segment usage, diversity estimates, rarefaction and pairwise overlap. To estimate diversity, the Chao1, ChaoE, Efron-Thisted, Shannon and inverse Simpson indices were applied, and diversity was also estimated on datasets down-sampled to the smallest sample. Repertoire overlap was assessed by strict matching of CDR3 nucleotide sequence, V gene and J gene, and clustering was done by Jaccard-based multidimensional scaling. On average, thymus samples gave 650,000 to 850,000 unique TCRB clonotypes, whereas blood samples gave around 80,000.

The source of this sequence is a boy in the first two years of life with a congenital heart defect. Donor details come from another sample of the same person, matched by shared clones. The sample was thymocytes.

CDR3 loop: CASSVGDTTICNQPQHF. Read as DNA, the sequence is TGCGCCAGCAGTGTAGGGGACACGACCATTTGCAATCAGCCCCAGCATTTT. Recombination joined TRBV10-2 with TRBJ1-5; TRBD1 is possibly the D segment (6 matching bases). There are 17 amino acids in the CDR3, from cysteine to phenylalanine inclusive. Only the CDR3 part of the read is kept: 51 bases, read in frame from the first base. Per the germline V gene, WSHSY is the CDR1 and SAAADI is the CDR2. Trimming costs V 4 bases and J 2 bases, and their ends lie 18 bases apart.